This T cell receptor (beta chain) was sequenced in a study of blood T cell repertoires in COVID-19. For the study at large: The United States, Italy and Spain were the sources of the acute and convalescent COVID-19 samples.

Original handling: Amplification of reference gene primers provided the estimated nucleated cell counts. The data were produced by immunoSEQ multiplex PCR, yet TCRdb's version contains in-frame clones alone and is incomplete. The DNA gave D and trimming, while V, J and clone size come from that table. The sample holds 97,000 or so clones; 87% are singletons and the top ten take 2% to 2.5%. The CDR3 extends over 14 amino acids. V shed 0 bases, J shed 7 bases, and the junction held 4 bases outside the gene matches. Germline-derived CDR1 and CDR2 are MGHRA and YSYEKL. What was sequenced was peripheral blood. The origin of this receptor is a man aged 50 or older with active COVID-19. V gene TRBV4-1 combines with J gene TRBJ2-7, with 9 bases lining up with TRBD1. Here the CDR3 DNA reads TGCGCCAGCAGCCAAGAGGGACAGGGTAATGAGCAGTACTTC. This sequence encodes CASSQEGQGNEQYF.